The following is a TCR beta chain sequence with its context. The sample comes from a study of blood T cell repertoires in COVID-19. For the study at large: The study drew acute and convalescent COVID-19 samples from the United States, Italy and Spain. T cells, B-cell-depleted T cells, or PBMCs provided the cDNA or gDNA that served as material.

Authors' processing steps: Amplification of reference gene primers was used by the study to estimate nucleated cell counts. Only in-frame clones appear in the TCRdb table, and some are missing; sequencing was by immunoSEQ multiplex PCR. That table is the source of V, J and clone size, and D and trimming were worked out from the DNA. The sample has under 200,000 clones; about 80% are singletons. This receptor was obtained from an older man who had recovered from COVID-19. Sequencing input: peripheral blood.

As DNA, the CDR3 is TGTGCCAGCAGTTCCAACTCGCTACGAAACACCGGGGAGCTGTTTTTT. This sequence encodes CASSSNSLRNTGELFF. This chain links TRBV6-5 with TRBJ2-2; D gene uncertain. Looked up from germline, CDR1 is MNHEY and CDR2 is SVGAGI. V was trimmed by 4 bases and J by 2 bases, leaving 14 bases between them. The CDR3 covers 16 residues.